The 16 T cell receptor beta chains reported below all come from one sample, sequenced in a study of breast tumors, draining lymph nodes, adjacent tissues. The lymph nodes were axillary draining lymph nodes from breast cancer patients. TCRdb re-called the multiplex PCR reads with MiXCR, one entry per CDR3 protein. The repertoire holds 270,000 or so distinct CDR3 sequences, with around 31% as singletons. The sample comprised axillary lymph node tissue. These receptors all stem from a female donor with breast cancer. Some clones in this sample may be carry-over from other donors' samples.

This clonotype was seen ten or more times. The chain has TRBV12-3 or TRBV12-4 and TRBJ2-3; possible D gene TRBD1, 6 bases. The CDR3 sequence is 14 residues long. V was clipped by 8 bases and J by 4 bases, with 16 bases between them. The CDR3 sequence is CASQTGLGADTQYF. The CDR3 DNA is TGTGCCAGCCAAACAGGGCTGGGTGCAGATACGCAGTATTTT.

Only a few counts were recorded for this clonotype. The CDR3 spells CASSFPSSRGSLAGELFF. The CDR3 DNA sequence: TGTGCCAGCAGTTTCCCGTCCTCCAGGGGTAGCTTGGCCGGGGAGCTGTTTTTT. V usage is TRBV12-3 or TRBV12-4 and J usage is TRBJ2-2, with a tentative D call TRBD1 (6 bases). Trimming left V 3 bases short and J 6 bases short, with 23 bases between. The CDR3 has 18 amino acids.

This clonotype showed up many times. The V gene is TRBV19, the J gene TRBJ2-5, with D perhaps TRBD2 (5 bases). This CDR3 region has 15 residues. The ends were cut back, 4 bases at V and 2 bases at J, with 14 bases in the middle. Germline V gives CDR1 LNHDA, CDR2 SQIVND (reference sequence). The CDR3 DNA reads as TGTGCCAGTAGTACTCTACAGACTACTCAAGAGACCCAGTACTTC. Translation gives CASSTLQTTQETQYF.

At least ten counts were recorded for this clonotype. V and J are TRBV30 and TRBJ1-4; 10 nucleotides match TRBD1. Germline trimming cut 5 bases from V and 8 bases from J; bases unmatched to any gene: 5. This CDR3 spans 13 amino acids. Germline assignment: CDR1 GTSNPN and CDR2 SVGIG (reference sequence). The CDR3 DNA is TGTGCCTGGGCGGACAGGGGGGAGGAAAAACTGTTTTTT. Translated: CAWADRGEEKLFF.

This clonotype was seen at least ten times. This chain's CDR3 is CASSRGSGLPTDTQYF. The CDR3, as DNA: TGCGCCAGCAGCCGCGGGTCGGGTCTGCCCACAGATACGCAGTATTTT. The gene calls are TRBV5-1 and TRBJ2-3, with D tentatively TRBD2 (5 bases). Trimming stripped 4 bases from V and 2 bases from J, with 17 bases between. In germline, CDR1 is SGHRS, CDR2 YFSETQ. The CDR3 runs to 16 residues.

The chain carries TRBV29-1 and TRBJ1-1, with 10 bases lining up with TRBD1. CDR1 is SQVTM, CDR2 ANQGSEA, per germline. The CDR3 extends over 15 amino acids. The V gene end was trimmed by 5 bases and the J gene end by 5 bases; junction bases not matched to a gene: 11. Written as DNA, the CDR3 is TGCAGCGTTTCCCGGAGCGGACAGGGGGGTACTGAAGCTTTCTTT. Amino acids: CSVSRSGQGGTEAFF.

There are a few counts of this clonotype. V is TRBV5-6 and J is TRBJ2-1; D ambiguous. There are 15 residues in the CDR3. V lost 0 bases and J 0 bases, leaving 7 bases between the germline ends. Germline V gene data show CDR1 as SGHDT and CDR2 as YYEEEE. In nucleotides, the CDR3 is TGTGCCAGCAGCTTGGATGGATTCTCCTACAATGAGCAGTTCTTC. This translates into CASSLDGFSYNEQFF.

Regarding this clonotype: Since a much larger clone is just one base distant, this may be a read error. Because it lacks the conserved phenylalanine or tryptophan at the end, this CDR3 is likely a read error. CDR3: CASSLAGQGKYEQYL. The CDR3 nucleotides read TGTGCCAGCAGCTTGGCAGGACAGGGGAAATACGAGCAGTACCTC. The rearrangement uses TRBV5-5 and TRBJ2-7; 9 positions match TRBD1. The CDR3 has 15 amino acids. V trimming: 0 bases; J trimming: 4 bases; junction bases outside the gene matches: 5. Germline CDR1 and CDR2: SGHKS and YYEKEE (reference sequence).

This clonotype was picked up many times. V and J are TRBV6-2 or TRBV6-3 and TRBJ1-5; D not resolved. Trimming removed 2 bases at V and 7 bases at J, with 6 bases between. This CDR3 contains 12 residues. The V gene's germline CDR1 is MNHEY and CDR2 SVGEGT. For the CDR3, the DNA is TGTGCCAGCAGTTACGGGTGGCAGCCCCAGCATTTT. It is translated as CASSYGWQPQHF.

This clonotype was counted many times. The chain has TRBV6-1 and TRBJ2-2; perhaps TRBD1 as D (6 bases). Per the germline V gene, CDR1 is MNHNS and CDR2 is SASEGT. The germline V and J ends were trimmed by 4 bases and 4 bases, with 10 bases remaining between them. The CDR3 has 14 amino acids. The CDR3, as DNA: TGTGCCAGCAGTGCAGAGGACAGCACCGGGGAGCTGTTTTTT. Its translation: CASSAEDSTGELFF.

Note on this clonotype: A much bigger clone sits one base away, suggesting this may be a read error. The V call is TRBV14, the J call TRBJ2-5; tentative D call: TRBD2 (5 bases). The CDR3 extends over 14 amino acids. CDR1 is SGHDN and CDR2 is FVKESK in the germline V gene. The DNA for the CDR3 is TGTGCCAGCAGCCCGAGGGCGTACCAAGAGACCCAGTCCTTC. This sequence encodes CASSPRAYQETQSF.

Regarding this clonotype: With a much larger clone just one base away, this may be a read error. The V call is TRBV7-1, the J call TRBJ2-7; D possibly corresponds to TRBD2 (5 bases). TRBV7-1 is sorted into the ORF group, with uncertain function. V was trimmed by 0 bases and J by 3 bases, leaving 12 bases between them. This CDR3 has 15 amino acids. The CDR3 DNA reads as TGTGCCAGCAGCTCAGCAGTTCGGGGTAACTACGAGCAGTACTTC. Its protein is CASSSAVRGNYEQYF.

This clonotype was picked up a small number of times. V gene TRBV27 combines with J gene TRBJ2-7; weak D call: TRBD2 (5 bases). Trimming cost V 2 bases and J 3 bases, with 11 bases left between them. The CDR3 extends over 14 amino acids. Germline assignment: CDR1 MNHEY and CDR2 SMNVEV (reference sequence). The CDR3 sequence is CASSLSGSFYEQYF. The CDR3 DNA reads TGTGCCAGCAGTTTAAGTGGGAGCTTCTACGAGCAGTACTTC.

In its sample, this clonotype was seen a few times. This chain links TRBV4-2 with TRBJ2-7; the D gene is possibly TRBD1 (6 bases). Germline lookup yields CDR1 LGHNA and CDR2 YNFKEQ. V was clipped by 0 bases and J by 4 bases, with 16 bases between them. The CDR3 is 16 residues long. This chain's CDR3 is CASSQDLAGEVYEQYF. The CDR3 coding sequence is TGTGCCAGCAGCCAAGATTTAGCAGGGGAAGTTTACGAGCAGTACTTC.

In regard to this clonotype: A much larger clonotype is one base distant, so this may be a read error. This chain joins TRBV6-5 and TRBJ2-7, with 9 bases aligning to TRBD1. The V and J ends lost 2 bases and 6 bases, in that order; junction bases with no gene match: 11. The V gene's germline CDR1 is MNHEY and CDR2 SVGAGI. The CDR3 loop spans 16 amino acids. The CDR3 bases are TGTGCCAGCAGTTACAAGGGGACAGGGATCGCCTGCGAGCAGTACTTC. Translated, it gives CASSYKGTGIACEQYF.

In this sample, this clonotype turned up a few times. The germline gene is not matched at one end of the junction; a read error may be the cause. The rearrangement uses TRBV20-1 and TRBJ2-7; TRBD1 agrees at 9 bases. This CDR3 has 14 amino acids. CDR1 is DFQATT, CDR2 SNEGSKA, per germline (reference sequence). CDR3 DNA sequence: TGCAGTGCATCAACAGGGGGCGCTTCCTCCGAGCAGTACTTC. This sequence encodes CSASTGGASSEQYF.